Below, 20 T cell receptor beta chains from the same sample are listed, as sequenced in a study of CD8 T cells in Susac syndrome (dated 2019 in TCRdb). The method behind the library was the immunoSEQ multiplex PCR assay. RNA was extracted using the RNeasy kit, and about 0.45 to 1 ug of the RNA was reverse transcribed with random hexamers. TCRdb reran the public reads through fastp at Q25 and MiXCR, keeping productive beta chains. Under each unique CDR3 protein, matching rows form one entry showing the most common genes and DNA. The sample profile shows about 71,000 distinct CDR3 sequences; approximately 96% of them were found once. 0.1% to 0.12% of the sample rests with the top ten. Sequenced input: CD4+ T cells from PBMCs. The receptors stem from a human donor with multiple sclerosis.

The chain carries TRBV3-1 and TRBJ1-2; 10 nucleotides line up with TRBD1. This CDR3 comprises 14 residues. Per germline, CDR1 LGHDT and CDR2 YNNKEL (reference sequence). V shed 4 bases and J 8 bases; nucleotides not matched to a gene: 7. CDR3 coding DNA: TGTGCCAGCAGCCCCCCGGGACAGGGGTACGGCTACACCTTC. Translated: CASSPPGQGYGYTF.

This chain connects TRBV24-1 to TRBJ1-1, with D hard to call. Per the germline V gene, CDR1 is KGHDR and CDR2 is SFDVKD. V lost 9 bases and J 3 bases, leaving 13 bases between the germline ends. This CDR3 contains 13 residues. The CDR3 sequence: CATRERGYTEAFF. The CDR3 bases are TGTGCCACCCGAGAGCGGGGATACACTGAAGCTTTCTTT.

CDR3: CASSPNYLGSLEEQYF. The CDR3 DNA is TGTGCCAGCAGTCCTAACTATCTCGGGTCCTTGGAAGAGCAGTACTTC. The chain is built from TRBV27 and TRBJ2-7; D remains ambiguous. The CDR3 extends over 16 amino acids. V was trimmed by 5 bases and J by 7 bases, leaving 24 bases between them. The germline CDR1 and CDR2 sequences are MNHEY and SMNVEV (reference sequence).

The V gene is TRBV6-1, the J gene TRBJ2-7, with TRBD2 matching 8 bases. The V gene end was trimmed by 6 bases and the J gene end by 1 base; junction bases not matched to a gene: 11. Germline CDR1 MNHNS, CDR2 SASEGT. The CDR3 loop spans 16 amino acids. The CDR3 loop reads CASRPAGGGPSYEQYF. The CDR3 nucleotides read TGTGCCAGCAGGCCGGCGGGGGGAGGCCCATCCTACGAGCAGTACTTC.

The count of this clonotype is one. J is TRBJ1-2 and V is TRBV3-1, with D hard to call. Trimming removed 1 base at V and 4 bases at J, with 13 bases between. CDR3 length equals 15 residues. CDR1 and CDR2 (germline): LGHDT, YNNKEL (reference sequence). CDR3 DNA sequence: TGTGCCAGCAGCCAAGGTCATCCTACCATCTATGGCTACACCTTC. It encodes CASSQGHPTIYGYTF.

V is TRBV20-1 and J is TRBJ1-1; D remains ambiguous. CDR3 length equals 14 residues. V was trimmed by 3 bases and J by 3 bases, leaving 14 bases between them. Looked up from germline, CDR1 is DFQATT and CDR2 is SNEGSKA (reference sequence). CDR3 DNA: TGCAGTGCTAGGCACCCTTTTGGGCACACTGAAGCTTTCTTT. Its protein is CSARHPFGHTEAFF.

The rearrangement joins TRBV2 to TRBJ1-2; possibly TRBD1 for D (6 bases). This CDR3 is 16 amino acids long. Looked up from germline, CDR1 is SNHLY and CDR2 is FYNNEI. V lost 8 bases and J 0 bases, leaving 19 bases between the germline ends. CDR3 sequence reads: CASERGGGPANYGYTF. CDR3 DNA: TGTGCCAGCGAACGAGGAGGGGGGCCCGCTAACTATGGCTACACCTTC.

The chain carries TRBV18 and TRBJ1-2; 7 nucleotides align to TRBD1. Germline V lookup: CDR1 KGHSH, CDR2 LQKENI. The CDR3 spans 17 residues. Trimming took 3 bases from V and 4 from J; bases not matched to a gene: 14. The CDR3 is CASSPSTLQGQTYGYTF. The CDR3 nucleotides are TGTGCCAGCTCACCCTCCACCTTACAGGGGCAAACCTATGGCTACACCTTC.

Worth noting for this clonotype: A junction boundary mismatches the germline segment, possibly from a read error. The chain combines TRBV20-1 with TRBJ2-1; unclear D gene. Germline-derived CDR1 and CDR2 are DFQATT and SNEGSKA (reference sequence). The CDR3 loop spans 11 amino acids. CDR3 DNA: TGCAGTGCTAGATCCTCCAATGAGCAGTTCTTC. Translated, it gives CSARSSNEQFF.

The V and J genes are TRBV25-1 and TRBJ1-6; a weak D match, TRBD1 (6 bases). Per germline, CDR1 MGHDK and CDR2 SYGVNS. The CDR3 has 14 amino acids. The V end was cut by 6 bases, the J end by 3 bases, with 9 bases between. In nucleotides, the CDR3 is TGTGCCAGCAGAACAGGGAGCTATAATTCACCCCTCCACTTT. This translates into CASRTGSYNSPLHF.

J is TRBJ2-7 and V is TRBV30; the D gene is possibly TRBD2 (6 bases). The germline V and J ends were trimmed by 0 bases and 9 bases, with 15 bases remaining between them. From germline, CDR1 is GTSNPN and CDR2 SVGIG (reference sequence). The CDR3 is 13 amino acids. CDR3 region: CAWSVDYRRAQYF. CDR3 nucleotides: TGTGCCTGGAGTGTTGACTACCGGAGGGCGCAGTACTTC.

V and J are TRBV20-1 and TRBJ2-3; 9 bases are shared with TRBD1. The CDR3 covers 16 residues. CDR1 and CDR2 (germline): DFQATT, SNEGSKA (reference sequence). Trimming took 0 bases from V and 5 from J; bases not matched to a gene: 9. CDR3 protein: CSARDRGQGVGDTQYF. The CDR3 DNA reads as TGCAGTGCTAGAGATCGGGGACAGGGTGTGGGAGATACGCAGTATTTT.

The chain couples TRBV20-1 to TRBJ2-7; TRBD1 agrees at 10 bases. This CDR3 comprises 16 residues. Germline CDR1 is DFQATT and CDR2 is SNEGSKA (reference sequence). V lost 1 base and J lost 0; bases outside the gene matches: 6. The CDR3 DNA reads as TGCAGTGCTAGAGTCGTCAGGACAGGGGGCTCCTACGAGCAGTACTTC. This encodes CSARVVRTGGSYEQYF.

In its sample, this clonotype was seen once. V is TRBV9 and J is TRBJ2-3, with TRBD2 matching over 7 bases. Germline trimming cut 4 bases from V and 0 bases from J; bases unmatched to any gene: 2. CDR3 size: 14 residues. Germline loops: CDR1 SGDLS, CDR2 YYNGEE. The CDR3 bases are TGTGCCAGCAGCCCTAGCGGTAGCACAGATACGCAGTATTTT. It specifies CASSPSGSTDTQYF.

V gene TRBV7-3 combines with J gene TRBJ1-1; weak D call: TRBD1 (5 bases). Germline lookup yields CDR1 SGHTA and CDR2 FQGTGA. The CDR3 is 15 amino acids. V lost 5 bases, J lost 1 base, and 14 bases lay in between. Here the CDR3 reads CASSLGHAKNTEAFF. As DNA, the CDR3 is TGTGCCAGCAGCCTTGGACATGCTAAGAACACTGAAGCTTTCTTT.

This clonotype appeared a single time. The chain uses TRBV3-1 and TRBJ2-5, with TRBD2 matching over 7 bases. Looked up from germline, CDR1 is LGHDT and CDR2 is YNNKEL (reference sequence). V lost 3 bases, J lost 5 bases, and 9 bases stayed unmatched. The CDR3 consists of 15 residues. In DNA form, the CDR3 reads TGTGCCAGCAGCCACACGGGGGGTCCCGGGGAGACCCAGTACTTC. Translated, it gives CASSHTGGPGETQYF.

The CDR3 region is CASSSQRGGYEQYF. DNA of the CDR3: TGTGCCAGCAGTTCACAGCGGGGAGGATACGAGCAGTACTTC. The genes are TRBV12-3 or TRBV12-4 and TRBJ2-7, with TRBD2 matching 7 bases. The CDR3 is 14 residues long. After removal of 4 bases from V and 4 bases from J, the junction contained 7 bases not matched to a gene.

The chain couples TRBV7-9 to TRBJ2-1; 7 bases align to TRBD2. Germline V gene data show CDR1 as SEHNR and CDR2 as FQNEAQ (reference sequence). The CDR3 runs 15 residues. Trimming at V came to 10 bases and at J to 4 bases, leaving 13 bases not matched to a gene. The CDR3 reads CATARGYETYNEQFF. CDR3 DNA: TGTGCCACCGCGCGGGGGTACGAAACATACAATGAGCAGTTCTTC.

The genes are TRBV28 and TRBJ2-5; maybe TRBD2 (6 bases). This CDR3 is built from 15 residues. Germline CDR1 and CDR2: MDHEN and SYDVKM. V was cut by 6 bases and J by 1 base, with 15 bases left in between. The CDR3 DNA sequence: TGTGCCAGCAGCTCTGCGGGGAGTGGCCAAGAGACCCAGTACTTC. It encodes CASSSAGSGQETQYF.

Points on this clonotype: An end of the junction differs from the germline gene, which may be a read error. The chain is built from TRBV11-1 and TRBJ2-5; 11 positions agree with TRBD2. This CDR3 has 15 residues. Germline-derived CDR1 and CDR2 are SGHAT and FQDESV (reference sequence). The CDR3 here is CASSIAGGPGETQYF. In DNA, the CDR3 is TGTGCCAGCAGCATAGCGGGGGGGCCCGGAGAGACCCAGTACTTC. The full variable domain, rest sourced from reference TRBV11-1 and TRBJ2-5, is EAEVAQSPRYKITEKSQAVAFWCDPISGHATLYWYRQILGQGPELLVQFQDESVVDDSQLPKDRFSAERLKGVDSTLKIQPAELGDSAMYLCASSIAGGPGETQYFGPGTRLLVL.